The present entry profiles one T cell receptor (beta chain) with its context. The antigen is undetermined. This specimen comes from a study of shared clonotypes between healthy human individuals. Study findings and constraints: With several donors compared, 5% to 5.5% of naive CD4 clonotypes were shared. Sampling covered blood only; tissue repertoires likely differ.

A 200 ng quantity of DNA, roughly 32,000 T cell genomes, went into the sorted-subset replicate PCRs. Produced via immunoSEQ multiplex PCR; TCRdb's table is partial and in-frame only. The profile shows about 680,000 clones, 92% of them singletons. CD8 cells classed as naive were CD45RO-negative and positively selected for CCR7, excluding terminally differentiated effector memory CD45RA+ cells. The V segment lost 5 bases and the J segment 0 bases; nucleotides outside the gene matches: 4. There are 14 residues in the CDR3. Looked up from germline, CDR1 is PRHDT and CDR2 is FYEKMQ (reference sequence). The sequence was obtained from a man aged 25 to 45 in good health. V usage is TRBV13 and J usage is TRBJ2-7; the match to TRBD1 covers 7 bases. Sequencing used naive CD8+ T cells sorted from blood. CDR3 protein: CASSRSGGSYEQYF. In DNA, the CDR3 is TGTGCCAGCAGCAGATCAGGGGGCTCCTACGAGCAGTACTTC.